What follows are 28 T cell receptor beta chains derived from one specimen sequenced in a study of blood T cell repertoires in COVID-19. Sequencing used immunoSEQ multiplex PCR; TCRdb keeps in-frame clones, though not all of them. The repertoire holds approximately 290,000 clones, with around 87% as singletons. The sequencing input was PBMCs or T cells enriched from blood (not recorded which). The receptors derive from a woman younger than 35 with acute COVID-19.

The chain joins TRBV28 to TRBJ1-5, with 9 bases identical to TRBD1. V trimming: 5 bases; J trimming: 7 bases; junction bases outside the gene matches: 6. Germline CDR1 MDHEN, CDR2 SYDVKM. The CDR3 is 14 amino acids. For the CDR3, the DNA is TGTGCCAGCAGTATCACAGGGGGCGGACAGCCCCAGCATTTT. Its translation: CASSITGGGQPQHF.

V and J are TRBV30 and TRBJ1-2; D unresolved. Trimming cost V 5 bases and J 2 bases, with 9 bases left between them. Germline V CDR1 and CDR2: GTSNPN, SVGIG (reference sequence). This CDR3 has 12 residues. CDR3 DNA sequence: TGTGCCTGGTGGCGGGTGAACTATGGCTACACCTTC. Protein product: CAWWRVNYGYTF.

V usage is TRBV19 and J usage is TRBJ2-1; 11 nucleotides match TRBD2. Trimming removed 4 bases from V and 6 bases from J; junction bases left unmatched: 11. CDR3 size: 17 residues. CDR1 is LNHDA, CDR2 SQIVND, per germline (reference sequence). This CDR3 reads CASSTSVAGGPPNEQFF. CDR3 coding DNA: TGTGCCAGTAGTACCTCAGTAGCGGGAGGGCCGCCCAATGAGCAGTTCTTC.

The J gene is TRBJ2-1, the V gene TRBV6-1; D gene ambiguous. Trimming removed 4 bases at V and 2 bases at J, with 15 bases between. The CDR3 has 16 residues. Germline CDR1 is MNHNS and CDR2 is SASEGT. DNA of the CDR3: TGTGCCAGCAGTGCTCCCCTAGGTTGGGCCTACAATGAGCAGTTCTTC. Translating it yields CASSAPLGWAYNEQFF.

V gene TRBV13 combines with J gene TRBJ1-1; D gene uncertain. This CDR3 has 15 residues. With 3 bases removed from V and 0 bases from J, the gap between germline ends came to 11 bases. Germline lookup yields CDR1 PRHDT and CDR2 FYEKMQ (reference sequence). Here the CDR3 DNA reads TGTGCCAGCAGCTTCCGACTGGAACTGAACACTGAAGCTTTCTTT. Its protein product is CASSFRLELNTEAFF.

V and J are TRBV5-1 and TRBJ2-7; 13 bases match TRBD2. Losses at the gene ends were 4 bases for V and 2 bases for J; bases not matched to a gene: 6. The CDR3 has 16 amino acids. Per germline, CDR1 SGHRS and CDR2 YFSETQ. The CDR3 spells CASSPATSGGAYEQYF. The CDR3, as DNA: TGCGCCAGCAGCCCCGCCACTAGCGGGGGGGCCTACGAGCAGTACTTC.

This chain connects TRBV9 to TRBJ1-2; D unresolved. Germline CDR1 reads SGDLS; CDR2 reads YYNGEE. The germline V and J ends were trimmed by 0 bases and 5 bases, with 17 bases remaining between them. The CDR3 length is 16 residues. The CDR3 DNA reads TGTGCCAGCAGCGTAGGGGCGGGTTCTGCGGCGTATGGCTACACCTTC. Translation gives CASSVGAGSAAYGYTF.

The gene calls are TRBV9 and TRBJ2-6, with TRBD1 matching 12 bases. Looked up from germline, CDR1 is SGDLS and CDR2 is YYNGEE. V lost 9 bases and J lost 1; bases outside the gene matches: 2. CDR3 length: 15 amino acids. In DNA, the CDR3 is TGTGCCACGGGACAGGGGGCATCTGGGGCCAACGTCCTGACTTTC. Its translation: CATGQGASGANVLTF.

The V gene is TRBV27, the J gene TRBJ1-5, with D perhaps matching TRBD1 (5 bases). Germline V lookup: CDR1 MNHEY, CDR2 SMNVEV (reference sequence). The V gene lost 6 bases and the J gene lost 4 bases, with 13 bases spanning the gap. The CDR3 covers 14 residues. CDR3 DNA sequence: TGTGCCAGCAGGTCGCAGGGATTTAATCAGCCCCAGCATTTT. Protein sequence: CASRSQGFNQPQHF.

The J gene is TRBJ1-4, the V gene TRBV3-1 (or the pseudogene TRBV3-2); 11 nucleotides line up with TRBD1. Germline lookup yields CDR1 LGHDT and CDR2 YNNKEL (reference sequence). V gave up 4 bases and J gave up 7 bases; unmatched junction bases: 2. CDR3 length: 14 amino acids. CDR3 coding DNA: TGTGCCAGCAGCCCTGGACAGGGGGCTGAAAAACTGTTTTTT. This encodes CASSPGQGAEKLFF.

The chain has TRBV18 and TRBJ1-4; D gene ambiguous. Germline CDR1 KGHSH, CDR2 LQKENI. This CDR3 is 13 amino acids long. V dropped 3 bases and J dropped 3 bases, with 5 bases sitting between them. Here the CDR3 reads CASSPQSNEKLFF. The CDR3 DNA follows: TGTGCCAGCTCACCTCAATCTAATGAAAAACTGTTTTTT.

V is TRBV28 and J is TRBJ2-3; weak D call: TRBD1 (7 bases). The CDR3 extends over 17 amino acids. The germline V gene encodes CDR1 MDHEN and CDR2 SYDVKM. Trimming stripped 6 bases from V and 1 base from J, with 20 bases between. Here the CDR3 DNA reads TGTGCCAGCAGGAATACACAGGGGACTGAGGGCACAGATACGCAGTATTTT. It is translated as CASRNTQGTEGTDTQYF.

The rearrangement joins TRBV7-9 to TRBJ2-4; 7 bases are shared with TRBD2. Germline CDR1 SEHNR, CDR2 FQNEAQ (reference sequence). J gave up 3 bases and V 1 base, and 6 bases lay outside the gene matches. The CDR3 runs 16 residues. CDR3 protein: CASSLESSGYKNIQYF. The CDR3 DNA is TGTGCCAGCAGCTTAGAATCTAGCGGCTACAAAAACATTCAGTACTTC.

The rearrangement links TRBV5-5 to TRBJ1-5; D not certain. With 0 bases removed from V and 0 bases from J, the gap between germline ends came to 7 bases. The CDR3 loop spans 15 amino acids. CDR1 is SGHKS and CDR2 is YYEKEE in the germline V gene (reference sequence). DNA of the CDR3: TGTGCCAGCAGCTTGGGGCAGTATAGCAATCAGCCCCAGCATTTT. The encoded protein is CASSLGQYSNQPQHF.

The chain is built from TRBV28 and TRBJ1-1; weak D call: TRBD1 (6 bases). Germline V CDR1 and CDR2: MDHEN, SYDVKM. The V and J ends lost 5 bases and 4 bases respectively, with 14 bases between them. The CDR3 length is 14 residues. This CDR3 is CASSTAGAGTEAFF. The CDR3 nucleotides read TGTGCCAGCAGTACCGCAGGGGCGGGCACTGAAGCTTTCTTT.

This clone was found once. CDR3 amino acids: CASSLGARDTEAFF. In nucleotides, the CDR3 is TGTGCCAGCAGTTTAGGGGCCCGGGACACTGAAGCTTTCTTT. The chain links TRBV28 to TRBJ1-1; the D gene is possibly TRBD1 (5 bases). The germline gives CDR1 MDHEN, CDR2 SYDVKM. The V and J ends lost 2 bases and 3 bases respectively, with 10 bases between them. The CDR3 contains 14 residues.

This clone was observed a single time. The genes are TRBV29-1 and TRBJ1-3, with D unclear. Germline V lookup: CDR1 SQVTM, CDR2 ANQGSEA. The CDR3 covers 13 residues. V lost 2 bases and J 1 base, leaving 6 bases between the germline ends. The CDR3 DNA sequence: TGCAGCGTTGAACTACAGTCTGGAAACACCATATATTTT. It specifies CSVELQSGNTIYF.

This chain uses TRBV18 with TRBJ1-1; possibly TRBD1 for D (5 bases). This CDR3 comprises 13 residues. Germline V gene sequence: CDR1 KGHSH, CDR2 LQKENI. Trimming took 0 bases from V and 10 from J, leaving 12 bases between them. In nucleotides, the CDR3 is TGTGCCAGCTCACCACCGACAGTAGGTATAGCTTTCTTT. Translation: CASSPPTVGIAFF.

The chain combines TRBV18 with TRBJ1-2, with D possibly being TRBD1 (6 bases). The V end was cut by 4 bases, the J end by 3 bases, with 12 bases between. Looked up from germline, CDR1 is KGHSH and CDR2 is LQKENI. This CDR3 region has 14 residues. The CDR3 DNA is TGTGCCAGCTCACTCAACAGGGATGACTATGGCTACACCTTC. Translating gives CASSLNRDDYGYTF.

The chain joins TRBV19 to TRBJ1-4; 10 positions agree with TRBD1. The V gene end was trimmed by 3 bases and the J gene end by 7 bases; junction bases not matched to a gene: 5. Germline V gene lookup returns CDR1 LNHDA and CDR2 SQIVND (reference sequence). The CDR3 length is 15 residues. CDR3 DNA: TGTGCCAGTAGTATTGGCAGACAGGGGGCTGAAAAACTGTTTTTT. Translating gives CASSIGRQGAEKLFF.

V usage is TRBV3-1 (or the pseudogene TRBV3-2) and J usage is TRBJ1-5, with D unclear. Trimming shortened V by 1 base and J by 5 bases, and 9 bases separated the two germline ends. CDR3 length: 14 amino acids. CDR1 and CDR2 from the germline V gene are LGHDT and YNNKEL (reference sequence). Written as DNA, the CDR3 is TGTGCCAGCAGCCAAGGGGTCGGGGATCAGCCCCAGCATTTT. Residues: CASSQGVGDQPQHF.

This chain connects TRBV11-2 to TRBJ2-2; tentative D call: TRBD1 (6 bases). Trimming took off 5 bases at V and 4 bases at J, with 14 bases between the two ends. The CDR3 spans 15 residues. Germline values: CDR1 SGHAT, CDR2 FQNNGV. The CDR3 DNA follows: TGTGCCAGCAGCCTGGGTACAGGGAGCACCGGGGAGCTGTTTTTT. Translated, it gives CASSLGTGSTGELFF.

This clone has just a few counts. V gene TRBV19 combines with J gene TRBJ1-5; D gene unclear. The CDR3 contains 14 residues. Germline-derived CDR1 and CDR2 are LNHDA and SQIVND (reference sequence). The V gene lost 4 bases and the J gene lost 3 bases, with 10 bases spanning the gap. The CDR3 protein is CASSNGRYNQPQHF. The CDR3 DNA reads TGTGCCAGTAGTAATGGCAGATACAATCAGCCCCAGCATTTT.

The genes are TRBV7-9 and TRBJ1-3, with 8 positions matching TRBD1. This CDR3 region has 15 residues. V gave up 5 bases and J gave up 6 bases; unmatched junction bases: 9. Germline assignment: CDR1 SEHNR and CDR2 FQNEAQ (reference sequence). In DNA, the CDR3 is TGTGCCAGCAGCGCACTGGGACAGGTCACAAACACCATATATTTT. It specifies CASSALGQVTNTIYF. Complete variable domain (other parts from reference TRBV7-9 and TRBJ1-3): DTGVSQNPRHKITKRGQNVTFRCDPISEHNRLYWYRQTLGQGPEFLTYFQNEAQLEKSRLLSDRFSAERPKGSFSTLEIQRTEQGDSAMYLCASSALGQVTNTIYFGEGSWLTVV.

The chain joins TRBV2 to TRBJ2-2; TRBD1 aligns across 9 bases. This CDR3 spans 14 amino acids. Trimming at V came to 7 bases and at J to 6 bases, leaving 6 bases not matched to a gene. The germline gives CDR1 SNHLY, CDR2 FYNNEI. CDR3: CASTGTGLSGELFF. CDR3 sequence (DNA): TGTGCCAGCACGGGGACAGGGTTGTCCGGGGAGCTGTTTTTT.

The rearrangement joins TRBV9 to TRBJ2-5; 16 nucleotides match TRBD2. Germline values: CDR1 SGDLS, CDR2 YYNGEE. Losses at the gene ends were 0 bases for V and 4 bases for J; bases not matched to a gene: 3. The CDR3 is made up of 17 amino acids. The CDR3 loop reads CASSVGGLAGGTETQYF. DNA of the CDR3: TGTGCCAGCAGCGTAGGGGGACTAGCGGGAGGGACAGAGACCCAGTACTTC.

DNA for the CDR3: TGTGCCAGTAGTATTACCAGGTTCTCTGGAAACACCATATATTTT. Protein sequence: CASSITRFSGNTIYF. The chain recombines TRBV19 with TRBJ1-3, with D unclear. The CDR3 sequence is 15 residues long. The V end was cut by 3 bases, the J end by 0 bases, with 9 bases between. Germline CDR1 reads LNHDA; CDR2 reads SQIVND (reference sequence). Complete variable domain (other parts from reference TRBV19 and TRBJ1-3): DGGITQSPKYLFRKEGQNVTLSCEQNLNHDAMYWYRQDPGQGLRLIYYSQIVNDFQKGDIAEGYSVSREKKESFPLTVTSAQKNPTAFYLCASSITRFSGNTIYFGEGSWLTVV.

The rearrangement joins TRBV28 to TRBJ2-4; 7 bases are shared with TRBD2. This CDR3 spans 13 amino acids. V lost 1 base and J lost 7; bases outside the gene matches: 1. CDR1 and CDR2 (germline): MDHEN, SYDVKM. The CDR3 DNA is TGTGCCAGCAGTTTATTCGGGAGGAACATTCAGTACTTC. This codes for CASSLFGRNIQYF.